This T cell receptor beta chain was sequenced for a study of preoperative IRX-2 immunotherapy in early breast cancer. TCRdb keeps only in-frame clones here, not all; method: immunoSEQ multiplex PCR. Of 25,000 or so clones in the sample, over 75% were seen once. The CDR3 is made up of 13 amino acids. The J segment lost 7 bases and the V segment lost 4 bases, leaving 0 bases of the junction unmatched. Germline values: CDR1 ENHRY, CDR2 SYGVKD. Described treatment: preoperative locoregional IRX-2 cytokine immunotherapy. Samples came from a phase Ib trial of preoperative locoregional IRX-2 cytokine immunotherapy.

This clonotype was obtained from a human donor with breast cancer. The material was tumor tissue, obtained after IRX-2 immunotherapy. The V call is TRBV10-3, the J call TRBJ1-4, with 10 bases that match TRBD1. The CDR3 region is CAISGTGGEKLFF. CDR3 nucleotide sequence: TGTGCCATCAGTGGGACAGGGGGTGAAAAACTGTTTTTT.